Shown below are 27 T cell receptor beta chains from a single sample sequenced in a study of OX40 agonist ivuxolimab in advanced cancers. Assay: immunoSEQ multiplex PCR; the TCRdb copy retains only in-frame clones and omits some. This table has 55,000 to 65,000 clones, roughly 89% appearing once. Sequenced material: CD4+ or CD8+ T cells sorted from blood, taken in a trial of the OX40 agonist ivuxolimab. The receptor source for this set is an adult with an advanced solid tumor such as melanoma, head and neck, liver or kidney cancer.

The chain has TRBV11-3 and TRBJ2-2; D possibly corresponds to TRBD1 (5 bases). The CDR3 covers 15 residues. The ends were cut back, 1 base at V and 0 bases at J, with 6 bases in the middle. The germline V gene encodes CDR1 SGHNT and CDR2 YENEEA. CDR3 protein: CASSLGGANTGELFF. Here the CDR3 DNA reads TGTGCCAGCAGCTTAGGGGGCGCGAACACCGGGGAGCTGTTTTTT.

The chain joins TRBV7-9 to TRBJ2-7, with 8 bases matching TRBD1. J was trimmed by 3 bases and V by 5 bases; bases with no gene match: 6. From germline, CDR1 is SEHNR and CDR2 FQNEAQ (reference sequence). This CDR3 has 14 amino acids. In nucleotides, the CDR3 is TGTGCCAGCAGCCTAGGACAGGGCGACTACGAGCAGTACTTC. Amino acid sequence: CASSLGQGDYEQYF.

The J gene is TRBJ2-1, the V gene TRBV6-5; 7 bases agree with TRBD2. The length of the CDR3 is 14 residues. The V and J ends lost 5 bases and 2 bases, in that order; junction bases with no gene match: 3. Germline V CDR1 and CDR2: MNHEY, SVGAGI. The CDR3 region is CASSRAGTYNEQFF. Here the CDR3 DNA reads TGTGCCAGCAGTCGAGCGGGGACCTACAATGAGCAGTTCTTC.

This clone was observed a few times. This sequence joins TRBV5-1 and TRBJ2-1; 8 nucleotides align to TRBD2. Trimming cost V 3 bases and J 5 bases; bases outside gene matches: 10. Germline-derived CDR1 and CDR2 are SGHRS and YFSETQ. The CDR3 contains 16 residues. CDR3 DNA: TGCGCCAGCAGCTCCGAGGCCGGGAGGGTGAACAATGAGCAGTTCTTC. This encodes CASSSEAGRVNNEQFF. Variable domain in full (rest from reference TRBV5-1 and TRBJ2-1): KAGVTQTPRYLIKTRGQQVTLSCSPISGHRSVSWYQQTPGQGLQFLFEYFSETQRNKGNFPGRFSGRQFSNSRSEMNVSTLELGDSALYLCASSSEAGRVNNEQFFGPGTRLTVL.

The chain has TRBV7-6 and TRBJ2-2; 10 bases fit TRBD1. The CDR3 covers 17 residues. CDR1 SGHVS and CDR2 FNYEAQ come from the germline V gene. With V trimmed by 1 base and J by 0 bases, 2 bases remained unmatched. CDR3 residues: CASSLGTGGSNTGELFF. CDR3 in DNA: TGTGCCAGCAGCTTAGGGACAGGGGGATCGAACACCGGGGAGCTGTTTTTT.

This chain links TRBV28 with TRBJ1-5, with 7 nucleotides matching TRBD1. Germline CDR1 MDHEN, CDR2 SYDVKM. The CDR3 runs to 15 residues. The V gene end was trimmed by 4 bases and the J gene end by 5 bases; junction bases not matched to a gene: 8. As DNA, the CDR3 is TGTGCCAGCAGTTCGCCAAAGGGGGCGTATCAGCCCCAGCATTTT. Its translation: CASSSPKGAYQPQHF. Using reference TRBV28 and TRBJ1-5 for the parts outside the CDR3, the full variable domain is DVKVTQSSRYLVKRTGEKVFLECVQDMDHENMFWYRQDPGLGLRLIYFSYDVKMKEKGDIPEGYSVSREKKERFSLILESASTNQTSMYLCASSSPKGAYQPQHFGDGTRLSIL.

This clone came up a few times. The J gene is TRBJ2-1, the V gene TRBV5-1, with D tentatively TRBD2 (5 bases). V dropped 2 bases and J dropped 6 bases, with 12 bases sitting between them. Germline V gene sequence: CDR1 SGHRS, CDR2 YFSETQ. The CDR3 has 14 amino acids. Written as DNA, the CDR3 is TGCGCCAGCAGCTTCCCCAGGAGCGGCAATGAGCAGTTCTTC. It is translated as CASSFPRSGNEQFF.

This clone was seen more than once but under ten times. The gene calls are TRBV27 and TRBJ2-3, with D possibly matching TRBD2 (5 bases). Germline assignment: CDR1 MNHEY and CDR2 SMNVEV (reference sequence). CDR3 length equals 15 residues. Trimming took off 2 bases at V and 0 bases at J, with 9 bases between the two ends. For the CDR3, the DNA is TGTGCCAGCAGTTTACGGGGAAGGAGCACAGATACGCAGTATTTT. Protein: CASSLRGRSTDTQYF.

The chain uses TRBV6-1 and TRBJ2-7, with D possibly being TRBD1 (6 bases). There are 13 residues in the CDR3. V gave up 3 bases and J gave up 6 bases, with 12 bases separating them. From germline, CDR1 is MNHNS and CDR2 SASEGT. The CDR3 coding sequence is TGTGCCAGCAGTGACAGGGGACGGGGCGAGCAGTACTTC. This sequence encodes CASSDRGRGEQYF.

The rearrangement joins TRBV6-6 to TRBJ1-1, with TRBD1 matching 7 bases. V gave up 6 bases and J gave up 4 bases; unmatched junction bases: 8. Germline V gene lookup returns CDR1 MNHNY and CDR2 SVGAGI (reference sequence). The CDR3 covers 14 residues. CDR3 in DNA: TGTGCCAGCAGCCCCGGACAGGTCCCCACTGAAGCTTTCTTT. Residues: CASSPGQVPTEAFF.

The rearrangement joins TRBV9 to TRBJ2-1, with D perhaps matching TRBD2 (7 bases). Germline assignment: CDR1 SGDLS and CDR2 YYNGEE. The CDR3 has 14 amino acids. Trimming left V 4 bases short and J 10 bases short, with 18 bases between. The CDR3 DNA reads TGTGCCAGCAGCCGCTCCTGGGGGGGACAAGAGCAGTTCTTC. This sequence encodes CASSRSWGGQEQFF.

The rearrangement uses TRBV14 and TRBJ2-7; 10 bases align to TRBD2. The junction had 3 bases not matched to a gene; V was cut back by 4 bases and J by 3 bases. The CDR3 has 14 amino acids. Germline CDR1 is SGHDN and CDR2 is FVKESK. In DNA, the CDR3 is TGTGCCAGCAGCCCAGCGGGAGGGGGCTACGAGCAGTACTTC. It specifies CASSPAGGGYEQYF. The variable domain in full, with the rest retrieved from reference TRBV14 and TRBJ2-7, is EAGVTQFPSHSVIEKGQTVTLRCDPISGHDNLYWYRRVMGKEIKFLLHFVKESKQDESGMPNNRFLAERTGGTYSTLKVQPAELEDSGVYFCASSPAGGGYEQYFGPGTRLTVT.

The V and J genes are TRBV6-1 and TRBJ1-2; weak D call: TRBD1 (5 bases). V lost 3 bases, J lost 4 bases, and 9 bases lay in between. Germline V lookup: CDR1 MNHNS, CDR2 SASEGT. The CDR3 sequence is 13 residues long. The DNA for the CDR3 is TGTGCCAGCAGTGACAGGGAGAGCTATGGCTACACCTTC. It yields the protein CASSDRESYGYTF.

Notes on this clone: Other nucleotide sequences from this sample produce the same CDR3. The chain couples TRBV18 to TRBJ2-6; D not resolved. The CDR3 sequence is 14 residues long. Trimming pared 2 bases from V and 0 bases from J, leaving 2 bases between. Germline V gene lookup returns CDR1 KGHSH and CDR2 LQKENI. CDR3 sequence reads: CASSPISGANVLTF. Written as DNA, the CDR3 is TGTGCCAGCTCACCAATCTCTGGGGCCAACGTCCTGACTTTC.

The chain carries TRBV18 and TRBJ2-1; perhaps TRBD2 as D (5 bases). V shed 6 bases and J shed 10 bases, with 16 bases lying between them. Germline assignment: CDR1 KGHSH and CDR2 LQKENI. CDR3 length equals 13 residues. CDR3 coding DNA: TGTGCCAGCTCGCCCGGACTTCTTGGGGAGCAGTTCTTC. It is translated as CASSPGLLGEQFF.

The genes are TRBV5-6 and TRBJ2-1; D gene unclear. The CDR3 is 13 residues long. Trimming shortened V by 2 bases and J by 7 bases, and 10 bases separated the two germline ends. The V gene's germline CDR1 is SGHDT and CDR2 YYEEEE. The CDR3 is CASSFWFRNEQFF. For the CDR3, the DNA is TGTGCCAGCAGCTTTTGGTTTAGGAATGAGCAGTTCTTC.

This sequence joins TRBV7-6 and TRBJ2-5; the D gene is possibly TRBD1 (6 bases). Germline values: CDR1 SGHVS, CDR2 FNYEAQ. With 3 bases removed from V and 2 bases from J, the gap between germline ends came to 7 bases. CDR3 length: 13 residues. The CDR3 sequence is CASSLDRQETQYF. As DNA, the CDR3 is TGTGCCAGCAGCTTGGACAGACAAGAGACCCAGTACTTC. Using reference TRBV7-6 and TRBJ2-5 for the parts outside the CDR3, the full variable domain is GAGVSQSPRYKVTKRGQDVALRCDPISGHVSLYWYRQALGQGPEFLTYFNYEAQQDKSGLPNDRFSAERPEGSISTLTIQRTEQRDSAMYRCASSLDRQETQYFGPGTRLLVL.

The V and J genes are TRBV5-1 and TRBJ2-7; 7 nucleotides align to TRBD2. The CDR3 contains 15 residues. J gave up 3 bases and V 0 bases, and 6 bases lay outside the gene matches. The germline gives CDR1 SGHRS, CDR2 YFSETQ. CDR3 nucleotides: TGCGCCAGCAGCTTGGCCGCGGGGACTAACTACGAGCAGTACTTC. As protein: CASSLAAGTNYEQYF.

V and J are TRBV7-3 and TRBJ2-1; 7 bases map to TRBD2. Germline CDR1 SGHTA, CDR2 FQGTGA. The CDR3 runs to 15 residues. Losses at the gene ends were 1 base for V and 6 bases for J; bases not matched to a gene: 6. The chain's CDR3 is CASSLRAGLRNEQFF. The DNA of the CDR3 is TGTGCCAGCAGCTTAAGAGCGGGACTTCGCAATGAGCAGTTCTTC.

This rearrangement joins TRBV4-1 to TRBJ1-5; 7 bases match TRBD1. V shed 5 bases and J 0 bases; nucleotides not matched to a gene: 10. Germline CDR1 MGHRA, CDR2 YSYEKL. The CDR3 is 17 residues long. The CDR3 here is CASSYRQGGDSNQPQHF. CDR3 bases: TGCGCCAGCAGCTACCGACAGGGAGGAGATAGCAATCAGCCCCAGCATTTT.

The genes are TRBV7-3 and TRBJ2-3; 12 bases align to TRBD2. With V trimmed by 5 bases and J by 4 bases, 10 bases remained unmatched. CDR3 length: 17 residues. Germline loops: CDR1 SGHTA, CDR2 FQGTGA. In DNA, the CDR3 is TGTGCCAGCAGCCGTGGACTAGCGGGACTTTCCGCAGATACGCAGTATTTT. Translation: CASSRGLAGLSADTQYF.

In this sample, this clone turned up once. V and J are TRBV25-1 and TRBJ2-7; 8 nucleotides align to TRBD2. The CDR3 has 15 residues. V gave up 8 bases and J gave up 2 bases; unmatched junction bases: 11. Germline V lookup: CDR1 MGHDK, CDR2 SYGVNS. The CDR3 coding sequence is TGTGCCAGCGACGAGGGGACTAGTAAAACCTACGAGCAGTACTTC. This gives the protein CASDEGTSKTYEQYF.

The CDR3: CASRPRVQETQYF. As DNA, the CDR3 is TGTGCCAGCAGACCTAGGGTACAAGAGACCCAGTACTTC. V and J are TRBV7-6 and TRBJ2-5, with D uncertain. The V gene's germline CDR1 is SGHVS and CDR2 FNYEAQ. Trimming took 6 bases from V and 2 from J, leaving 10 bases between them. The CDR3 spans 13 residues.

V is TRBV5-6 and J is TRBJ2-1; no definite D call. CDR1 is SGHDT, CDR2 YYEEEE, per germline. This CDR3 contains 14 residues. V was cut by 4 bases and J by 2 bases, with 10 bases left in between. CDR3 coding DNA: TGTGCCAGCAGCACGTCGGATCCCTACAATGAGCAGTTCTTC. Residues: CASSTSDPYNEQFF. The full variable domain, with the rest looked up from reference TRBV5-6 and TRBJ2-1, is DAGVTQSPTHLIKTRGQQVTLRCSPKSGHDTVSWYQQALGQGPQFIFQYYEEEERQRGNFPDRFSGHQFPNYSSELNVNALLLGDSALYLCASSTSDPYNEQFFGPGTRLTVL.

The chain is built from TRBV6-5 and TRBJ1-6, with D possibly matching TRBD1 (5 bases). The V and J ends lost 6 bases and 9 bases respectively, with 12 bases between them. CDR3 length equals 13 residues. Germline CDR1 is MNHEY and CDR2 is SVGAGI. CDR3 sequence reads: CASSYRNGSPLHF. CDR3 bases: TGTGCCAGCAGCTACAGGAACGGTTCACCCCTCCACTTT.

The CDR3 protein is CSGGSETQYF. DNA of the CDR3: TGCAGCGGGGGGTCAGAGACCCAGTACTTC. V gene TRBV20-1 combines with J gene TRBJ2-5; 7 bases are shared with TRBD2. Germline V gene lookup returns CDR1 DFQATT and CDR2 SNEGSKA (reference sequence). This CDR3 region has 10 residues.

The chain's CDR3 is CATSRNEETQYF. The CDR3 DNA sequence: TGTGCCACCAGCAGGAATGAAGAGACCCAGTACTTC. This chain links TRBV15 with TRBJ2-5; no definite D call. Germline CDR1 and CDR2: LNHNV and YYDKDF (reference sequence). There are 12 residues in the CDR3. V lost 3 bases and J 3 bases, leaving 5 bases between the germline ends.